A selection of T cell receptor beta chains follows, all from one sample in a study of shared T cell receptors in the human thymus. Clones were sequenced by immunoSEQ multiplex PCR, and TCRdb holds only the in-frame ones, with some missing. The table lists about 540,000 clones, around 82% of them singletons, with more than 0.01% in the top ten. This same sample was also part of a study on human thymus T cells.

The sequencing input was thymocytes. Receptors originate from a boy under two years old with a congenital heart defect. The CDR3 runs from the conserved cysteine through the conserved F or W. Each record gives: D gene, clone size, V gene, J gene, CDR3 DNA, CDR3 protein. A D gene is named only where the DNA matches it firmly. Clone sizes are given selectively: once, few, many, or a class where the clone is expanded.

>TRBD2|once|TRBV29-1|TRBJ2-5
TGCAGCGTTGCCACGGGACTAGCAGCCCGAGAGACCCAGTACTTC
CSVATGLAARETQYF
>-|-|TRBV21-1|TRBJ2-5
TGTGCCAGCAGCAAAGGCCTAGCGGGAGGGTCGAAGACCCAGTACTTC
CASSKGLAGGSKTQYF
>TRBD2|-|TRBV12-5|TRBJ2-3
TGTGCTAGTGGTTGGACTAGCGGGGGGGATACGCAGTATTTT
CASGWTSGGDTQYF
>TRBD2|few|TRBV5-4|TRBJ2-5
TGTGCCAGCACTCCAGACGGATCCCAGCGGGAGCGTGGAGAGACCCAGTACTTC
CASTPDGSQRERGETQYF
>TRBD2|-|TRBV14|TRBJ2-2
TGTGCCAGCAGCCAAGAGAGAGCGGGAGAAGCCGGGGAGCTGTTTTTT
CASSQERAGEAGELFF
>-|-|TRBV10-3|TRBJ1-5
TGTGCCATCAGTGGGAGGGGCAATCAGCCCCAGCATTTT
CAISGRGNQPQHF
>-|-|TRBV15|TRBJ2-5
TGTGCCACCAGCAGAGACCCCTTTACAGGTCAAGAGACCCAGTACTTC
CATSRDPFTGQETQYF
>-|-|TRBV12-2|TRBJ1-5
TGTGCAAGTCGTCCACAGGCCCCGGGACAGAAATCTAGCAATCAGCCCCAGCATTTT
CASRPQAPGQKSSNQPQHF
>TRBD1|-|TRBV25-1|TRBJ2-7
TGTGCCAGCAGATCATCCGGGACAGCCAAGAAGGAGCAGTACTTC
CASRSSGTAKKEQYF
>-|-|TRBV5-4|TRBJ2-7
TGTGCCAGCAGCTCAGATTCCTACGAGCAGTACTTC
CASSSDSYEQYF
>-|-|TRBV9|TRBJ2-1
TGTGCCAGCAGCGTAGGAGGGACTCCCCCAAACAATGAGCAGTTCTTC
CASSVGGTPPNNEQFF
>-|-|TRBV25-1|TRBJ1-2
TGTGCCAGCAGACCCGGACAGAACTATGGCTACACCTTC
CASRPGQNYGYTF
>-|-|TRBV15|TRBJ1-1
TGTGCCACCAGCAGAGATCCGGGGGGTAGCACTGAAGCTTTCTTT
CATSRDPGGSTEAFF
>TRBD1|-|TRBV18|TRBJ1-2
TGTGCCAGCTCACCAGAAATCGGAGGGGGCGCCGTGGGTGGCTACACCTTC
CASSPEIGGGAVGGYTF
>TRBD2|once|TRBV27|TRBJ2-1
TGTGCCAGCAGTTCCCCCGCTAGCGGGAGGCGGGATGAGCAGTTCTTC
CASSSPASGRRDEQFF
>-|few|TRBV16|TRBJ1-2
TGTGCCAGCAGCCCGCAGGGGTCTGCCCTTGGCTACACCTTC
CASSPQGSALGYTF
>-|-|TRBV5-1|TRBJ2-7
TGCGCCAGCAGCTTAGAACGTAGCTCCTACGAGCAGTACTTC
CASSLERSSYEQYF
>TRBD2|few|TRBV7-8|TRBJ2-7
TGTGCCAGCAGCTTAGCAAGCCTAGCGGGAGGGCTATTCTCCTACGAGCAGTACTTC
CASSLASLAGGLFSYEQYF
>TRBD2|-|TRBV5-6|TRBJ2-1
TGTGCCAGCAGCTTGGATATTACTAGCGGGAGGAGGAATGAGCAGTTCTTC
CASSLDITSGRRNEQFF
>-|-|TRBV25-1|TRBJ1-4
TGTGCCAGCAGTGGGGGGCTTGGGCCTAATGAAAAACTGTTTTTT
CASSGGLGPNEKLFF
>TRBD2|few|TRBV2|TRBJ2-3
TGTGCCAGCAGAGATAGCGGGAGGGGGGGCACAGATACGCAGTATTTT
CASRDSGRGGTDTQYF
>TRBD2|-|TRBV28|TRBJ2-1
TGTGCCAGCAGTCCGGGGAGGGGCGAGTTCTTC
CASSPGRGEFF
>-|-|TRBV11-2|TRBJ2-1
TGTGCCAGCAGCCTGGGAACTAGCACCTCCGACAATGAGCAGTTCTTC
CASSLGTSTSDNEQFF
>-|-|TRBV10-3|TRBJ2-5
TGTGCCATCAGTACCCGTTTAGCTCCCCAAGAGACCCAGTACTTC
CAISTRLAPQETQYF
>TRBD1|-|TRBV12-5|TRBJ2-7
TGTGCTAGTGGTCTGGGACAGGGAGAGTCCCCTCCTCGTAGGTACGAGCAGTACTTC
CASGLGQGESPPRRYEQYF
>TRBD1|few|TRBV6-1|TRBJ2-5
TGTGCCCTGGGACAGGGGGAGAAAGAGACCCAGTACTTC
CALGQGEKETQYF
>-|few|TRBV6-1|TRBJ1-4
TGTGCCAGCAGTTCAGCAACTAATGAAAAACTGTTTTTT
CASSSATNEKLFF
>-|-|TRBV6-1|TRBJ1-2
TGTGCCAGCAGTGAAAAAACAGGGAATGGCTACACCTTC
CASSEKTGNGYTF
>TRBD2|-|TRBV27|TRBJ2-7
TGTGCCAGCAGTTTCGGACTAGCGGACTACGAGCAGTACTTC
CASSFGLADYEQYF
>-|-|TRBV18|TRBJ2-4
TGTGCCAGCTCATTGACAGGAGGCATGACCAAAAACATTCAGTACTTC
CASSLTGGMTKNIQYF
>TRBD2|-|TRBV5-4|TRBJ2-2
TGTGCCAGCAGCCCGGGACTAGCGGGAGGTTGGAACACCGGGGAGCTGTTTTTT
CASSPGLAGGWNTGELFF
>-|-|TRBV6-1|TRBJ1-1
TGTGCCAGCAGTGAGCGTCCTTCGACAGTGATGAACACTGAAGCTTTCTTT
CASSERPSTVMNTEAFF
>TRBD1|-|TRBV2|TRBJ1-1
TGTGCCAGCAGCCGAGGACAGGGGGCGGCCACTGAAGCTTTCTTT
CASSRGQGAATEAFF
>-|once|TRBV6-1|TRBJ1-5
TGTGCCAGCAGTGAAGCTAATAACCAGGATCTCAATCAGCCCCAGCATTTT
CASSEANNQDLNQPQHF
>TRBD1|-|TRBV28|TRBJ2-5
TGTGCCAGCAGTCCGACAGGGGGGCGGGAGACCCAGTACTTC
CASSPTGGRETQYF
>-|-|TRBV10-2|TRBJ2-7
TGCGCCAGCAGTGAAAACGCGGGACTCTACTACGAGCAGTACTTC
CASSENAGLYYEQYF